This entry is about one TCR beta chain. Its antigen is not identified. The data derive from a study of monozygotic twins with inflammatory bowel disease. Researchers generated cDNA in eight separate reactions per sample. TCRdb reprocessed the 5' RACE reads and stores each CDR3 protein as one record, lacking DNA. In total, the table holds fewer than 350,000 distinct CDR3 sequences. Study-wide findings and caveats: What may have added variability to patient repertoires is that immunosuppressive treatments differed.

Sequencing was performed on blood. The sequence came from a human donor with ulcerative colitis or Crohn's disease, or a healthy co-twin of an affected twin (not recorded which).

The CDR3 here is CASSGGDSGEKLFF. The V call is TRBV4-1, the J call TRBJ1-4. CDR3 length: 14 residues. The germline V gene encodes CDR1 MGHRA and CDR2 YSYEKL.